This TCR beta chain was found in a study of T cells in narcolepsy. Study overall: Enrolled donors included narcolepsy type 1 or type 2 patients and healthy controls. Whole-study findings and limits: Some memory CD4+ repertoires had no autoreactive clone sequences. Healthy controls reportedly lacked the autoreactive clonotypes serially found in patients' blood. Same-patient CSF and blood CD4+ T cell clonotypes included HCRT-specific and TRIB2-specific autoreactive ones.

There are 18 residues in the CDR3. Germline CDR1 is SGHRS and CDR2 is YFSETQ. Germline trimming cut 0 bases from V and 3 bases from J; bases unmatched to any gene: 14. The assay was immunoSEQ multiplex PCR, and TCRdb's table has in-frame clones only and misses some. The table lists tens of thousands of clones, 65% to 90% of them singletons. Concerning this clone: As yet, its antigen is unknown.

The material sequenced was memory (CD45RA-) CD4+ T cells from blood. The TCR sequence derives from a human donor in good health. The chain joins TRBV5-1 to TRBJ2-7, with 8 bases matching TRBD2. The CDR3 region has the DNA TGCGCCAGCAGCTTGGCAGCGGGAGCGGATCTTTCTTTCTACGAGCAGTACTTC. The encoded protein is CASSLAAGADLSFYEQYF.